This T cell receptor beta chain emerged from a study of CD8 T cells in Susac syndrome. Random hexamers served to reverse transcribe about 0.5 to 1 ug RNA. One entry per CDR3 protein results from TCRdb running MiXCR on the immunoSEQ multiplex PCR reads. The sample has 100,000 to 150,000 distinct CDR3 sequences; around 96% are singletons. Germline CDR1 SEHNR, CDR2 FQNEAQ (reference sequence). This CDR3 spans 15 amino acids. V lost 5 bases, J lost 5 bases, and 9 bases stayed unmatched. The study sequenced TCR beta in blood CD8+ and CD4+ T cells. The sample consisted of CD4+ T cells from PBMCs. This TCR was sampled from a human donor in good health. The chain has TRBV7-9 and TRBJ1-1; 9 bases are shared with TRBD1. CDR3 in amino acids: CASSDPGQGGTEAFF. DNA of the CDR3: TGTGCCAGCAGCGACCCGGGACAGGGAGGAACTGAAGCTTTCTTT.